This T cell receptor beta chain appears in the sequencing data of a study of T cell responses to AZD1222 COVID-19 vaccine. Study conclusions and caveats: Unmutated variant regions are reportedly targeted by nearly half of spike-specific TCRs.

About this clone itself: Its antigen is unidentified.

Germline V gene data show CDR1 as MNHEY and CDR2 as SVGEGT. V was shortened by 6 bases and J by 3 bases, with 15 bases between the two germline ends. The CDR3 is 14 amino acids. Here immunoSEQ multiplex PCR was the method, and the copy in TCRdb shows in-frame clones only, minus some. The data contain about 150,000 clones, 88% of them singletons. Sequencing was performed on peripheral blood, taken on day 0 of AZD1222 vaccination. The source of this sequence is an adult in good health. The J gene is TRBJ2-7, the V gene TRBV6-2 or TRBV6-3; tentative D call: TRBD1 (6 bases). CDR3 amino acids: CASSTVRGVYEQYF. The CDR3 nucleotides are TGTGCCAGCAGCACAGTCAGGGGAGTCTACGAGCAGTACTTC.